This TCR beta chain is drawn from a study of blood T cell repertoires in COVID-19. For the study at large: The samples span acute and convalescent COVID-19 from the United States, Italy and Spain. T cells, B-cell-depleted T cells, or PBMCs provided the cDNA or gDNA that served as material.

Cohort 3 recovered donors had two negative PCRs, clearance, or symptom resolution. Assay: immunoSEQ multiplex PCR; the TCRdb copy retains only in-frame clones and omits some. The table includes about 190,000 clones, 70% to 85% detected once. The CDR3 totals 17 residues. V was pared by 0 bases and J by 5 bases, with 16 bases between. Germline V gene lookup returns CDR1 SGHVS and CDR2 FQNEAQ. This chain connects TRBV7-8 to TRBJ2-2; tentative D call: TRBD2 (6 bases). The source material was PBMCs or T cells enriched from blood (not recorded which). The sequence came from a woman aged 25-40 years who had recovered from COVID-19. The CDR3 coding sequence is TGTGCCAGCAGCTTAGCGTTTGTGGGTAGCGGAACCGGGGAGCTGTTTTTT. It yields the protein CASSLAFVGSGTGELFF. Full variable domain (remainder filled in from reference TRBV7-8 and TRBJ2-2): GAGVSQSPRYKVAKRGQDVALRCDPISGHVSLFWYQQALGQGPEFLTYFQNEAQLDKSGLPSDRFFAERPEGSVSTLKIQRTQQEDSAVYLCASSLAFVGSGTGELFFGEGSRLTVL.